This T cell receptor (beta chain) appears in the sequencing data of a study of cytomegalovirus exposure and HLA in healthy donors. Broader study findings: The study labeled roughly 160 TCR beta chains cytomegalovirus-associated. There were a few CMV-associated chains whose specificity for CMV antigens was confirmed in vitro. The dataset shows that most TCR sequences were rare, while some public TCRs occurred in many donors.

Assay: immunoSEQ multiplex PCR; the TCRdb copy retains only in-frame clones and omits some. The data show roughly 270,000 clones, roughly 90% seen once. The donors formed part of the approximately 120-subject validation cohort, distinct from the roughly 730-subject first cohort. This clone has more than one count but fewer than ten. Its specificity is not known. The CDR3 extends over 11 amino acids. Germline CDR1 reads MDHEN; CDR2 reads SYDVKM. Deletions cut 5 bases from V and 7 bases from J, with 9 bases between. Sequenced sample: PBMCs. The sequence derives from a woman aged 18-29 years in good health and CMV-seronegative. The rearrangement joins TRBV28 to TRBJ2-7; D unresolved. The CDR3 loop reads CASSPSVEQYF. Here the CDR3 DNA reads TGTGCCAGCAGTCCCTCGGTGGAGCAGTACTTC.